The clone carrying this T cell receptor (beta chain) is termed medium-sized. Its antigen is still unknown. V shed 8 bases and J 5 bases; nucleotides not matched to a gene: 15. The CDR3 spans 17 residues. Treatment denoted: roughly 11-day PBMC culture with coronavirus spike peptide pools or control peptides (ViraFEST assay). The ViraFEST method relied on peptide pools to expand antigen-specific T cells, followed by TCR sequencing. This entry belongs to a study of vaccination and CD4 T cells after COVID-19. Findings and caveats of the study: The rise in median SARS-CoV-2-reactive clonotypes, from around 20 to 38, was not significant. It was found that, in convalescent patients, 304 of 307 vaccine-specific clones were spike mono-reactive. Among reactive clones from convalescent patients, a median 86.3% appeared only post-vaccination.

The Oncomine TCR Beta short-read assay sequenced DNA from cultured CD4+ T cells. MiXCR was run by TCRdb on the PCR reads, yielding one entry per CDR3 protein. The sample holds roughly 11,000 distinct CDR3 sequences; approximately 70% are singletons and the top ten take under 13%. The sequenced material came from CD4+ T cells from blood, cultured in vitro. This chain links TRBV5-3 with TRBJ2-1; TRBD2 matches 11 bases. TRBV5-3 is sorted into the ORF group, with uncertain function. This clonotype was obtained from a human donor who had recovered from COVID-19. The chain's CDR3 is CARTELKTSGENNEQFF. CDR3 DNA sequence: TGTGCCAGGACAGAACTTAAGACTAGCGGGGAGAACAATGAGCAGTTCTTC.